A selection of T cell receptor beta chains follows, all from one sample in a study of blood T cell repertoires in COVID-19. The method was immunoSEQ multiplex PCR; TCRdb's version includes in-frame clones alone and lacks a portion of them. The table has 60,000 to 90,000 clones, around 72% seen once. Material: peripheral blood. The source is a human donor with acute or convalescent COVID-19. The donor label of this sample is uncertain. Both conserved end residues are part of each CDR3. D genes are given only for firm matches. Rows give clone size only sometimes, using once, few, many, or a class for an expanded clone.

d_gene,v_gene,abundance,j_gene,CDR3nt,CDR3aa
NA,TRBV2,NA,TRBJ2-1,TGTGCCAGCTCCCAAAGGGGGGGCATTTACAATGAGCAGTTCTTC,CASSQRGGIYNEQFF
NA,TRBV20-1,NA,TRBJ2-1,TGCAGTGCTAGTCCTAGAGGGAGAGCCTACAATGAGCAGTTCTTC,CSASPRGRAYNEQFF
TRBD1,TRBV7-2,NA,TRBJ2-5,TGTGCCAGCAGCGGCGAAGGGACAGCACAAGAGACCCAGTACTTC,CASSGEGTAQETQYF
TRBD1,TRBV11-3,NA,TRBJ2-1,TGTGCCAGCAGTTTTTCAGGGGGTGAGCAGTTCTTC,CASSFSGGEQFF
TRBD2,TRBV11-1,NA,TRBJ2-2,TGTGCCAGCAGCTTAAGGCGGGGGTCCAACACCGGGGAGCTGTTTTTT,CASSLRRGSNTGELFF
TRBD1,TRBV2,NA,TRBJ1-6,TGTGCCAGCCTTCCGACAGGGGGGGGCTATAATTCACCCCTCCACTTT,CASLPTGGGYNSPLHF
NA,TRBV6-2/TRBV6-3,few,TRBJ1-5,TGTGCCAGCAGTATGGGGGCGCGGAATCAGCCCCAGCATTTT,CASSMGARNQPQHF
TRBD2,TRBV18,once,TRBJ2-7,TGTGCCAGCTCACCAAAGACTAGCGGGAACTACGAGCAGTACTTC,CASSPKTSGNYEQYF
NA,TRBV19,NA,TRBJ2-5,TGTGCCAGTAGTAGTGTGGGGGGAATGGAGACCCAGTACTTC,CASSSVGGMETQYF
NA,TRBV7-8,NA,TRBJ2-2,TGTGCCAGCGGGGTCACCGGTAGCGGTCCAAACACCGGGGAGCTGTTTTTT,CASGVTGSGPNTGELFF
NA,TRBV7-9,NA,TRBJ1-3,TGTGCCAGCAGTAACCCAAGTGGGCTTGGAAACACCATATATTTT,CASSNPSGLGNTIYF